These 32 T cell receptor beta chains originate from one sample sequenced in a study of T cells in localized non-small cell lung cancer. Some clones are missing from TCRdb's copy, which holds only in-frame ones; the method was immunoSEQ multiplex PCR. The sample records more than 100,000 clones, roughly 90% being singletons. This specimen consisted of peripheral blood, obtained before any cancer treatment. These receptors were taken from a female donor of 60 years or more with stage I lung adenocarcinoma.

The V gene is TRBV14, the J gene TRBJ2-7; D possibly matches TRBD1 or TRBD2 (5 bases each). Germline V gives CDR1 SGHDN, CDR2 FVKESK. Trimming pared 0 bases from V and 5 bases from J, leaving 11 bases between. The CDR3 is 14 residues long. The CDR3 region is CASSQERGVHEQYF. The CDR3 DNA sequence: TGTGCCAGCAGCCAAGAACGAGGGGTCCACGAGCAGTACTTC. Looking up the rest from reference TRBV14 and TRBJ2-7 gives the full variable domain: EAGVTQFPSHSVIEKGQTVTLRCDPISGHDNLYWYRRVMGKEIKFLLHFVKESKQDESGMPNNRFLAERTGGTYSTLKVQPAELEDSGVYFCASSQERGVHEQYFGPGTRLTVT.

This chain joins TRBV7-3 and TRBJ1-5; D is uncertain. Trimming removed 5 bases from V and 4 bases from J, with 9 bases in between. CDR1 and CDR2 (germline): SGHTA, FQGTGA. The CDR3 extends over 13 amino acids. This CDR3 reads CASSQDGNQPQHF. The DNA of the CDR3 is TGTGCCAGCAGCCAGGACGGGAATCAGCCCCAGCATTTT.

V and J are TRBV28 and TRBJ1-1; D is unresolved. With 3 bases removed from V and 12 bases from J, the gap between germline ends came to 14 bases. This CDR3 region has 12 residues. Germline loops: CDR1 MDHEN, CDR2 SYDVKM. CDR3 in DNA: TGTGCCAGCAGTTTTCGTGGGGTCGCGTCTTTCTTT. Residues: CASSFRGVASFF.

CDR3: CASSENRRTTEAFF. The DNA of the CDR3 is TGCGCCAGCAGTGAGAACCGGAGAACCACTGAAGCTTTCTTT. The rearrangement links TRBV10-1 to TRBJ1-1; no definite D call. The CDR3 is made up of 14 amino acids. Germline values: CDR1 WNHNN, CDR2 SYGVQD (reference sequence). Trimming left V 2 bases short and J 4 bases short, with 11 bases between.

The chain has TRBV5-1 and TRBJ2-1; 7 bases agree with TRBD2. CDR3 length: 15 residues. The germline CDR1 and CDR2 sequences are SGHRS and YFSETQ. V was pared by 4 bases and J by 2 bases, with 6 bases of the junction left unmatched. CDR3 region: CASSTTAGAYNEQFF. As DNA, the CDR3 is TGCGCCAGCAGCACGACCGCGGGAGCCTACAATGAGCAGTTCTTC. The full variable domain, rest sourced from reference TRBV5-1 and TRBJ2-1, is KAGVTQTPRYLIKTRGQQVTLSCSPISGHRSVSWYQQTPGQGLQFLFEYFSETQRNKGNFPGRFSGRQFSNSRSEMNVSTLELGDSALYLCASSTTAGAYNEQFFGPGTRLTVL.

The V call is TRBV18, the J call TRBJ2-5; D unresolved. V dropped 6 bases and J dropped 2 bases, with 10 bases sitting between them. CDR1 is KGHSH, CDR2 LQKENI, per germline. The CDR3 sequence is 13 residues long. The CDR3 region is CASSFVEQETQYF. CDR3 bases: TGTGCCAGCTCCTTTGTGGAACAAGAGACCCAGTACTTC.

The chain combines TRBV21-1 with TRBJ2-2. TRBV21-1 is a pseudogene. The CDR3 sequence is 13 residues long. Here the CDR3 reads CASRDRTTGELFF. CDR3 in DNA: TGTGCCAGCAGGGATCGGACCACCGGGGAGCTGTTTTTT.

The chain recombines TRBV9 with TRBJ2-3; unclear D gene. Germline loops: CDR1 SGDLS, CDR2 YYNGEE. The CDR3 has 15 amino acids. V gave up 0 bases and J gave up 2 bases, with 10 bases separating them. The CDR3 sequence: CASSVGAEPTDTQYF. In DNA form, the CDR3 reads TGTGCCAGCAGCGTAGGGGCGGAGCCCACAGATACGCAGTATTTT.

The chain links TRBV7-3 to TRBJ2-5; perhaps TRBD2 as D (6 bases). Trimming pared 1 base from V and 5 bases from J, leaving 8 bases between. This CDR3 comprises 13 residues. Germline values: CDR1 SGHTA, CDR2 FQGTGA. The CDR3 bases are TGTGCCAGCAGCTTAATTGGGGGGGAGACCCAGTACTTC. Translated, it gives CASSLIGGETQYF.

The chain links TRBV15 to TRBJ2-7, with a possible D match to TRBD2 (6 bases). The CDR3 extends over 16 amino acids. V lost 5 bases, J lost 7 bases, and 24 bases lay in between. CDR1 and CDR2 (germline): LNHNV, YYDKDF (reference sequence). The CDR3 is CATSAGLALFGFEQYF. CDR3 sequence (DNA): TGTGCCACCAGCGCGGGATTAGCGCTCTTCGGTTTTGAGCAGTACTTC.

The gene calls are TRBV7-3 and TRBJ2-1; 9 bases match TRBD2. The CDR3 runs to 17 residues. CDR1 SGHTA and CDR2 FQGTGA come from the germline V gene. Unmatched junction bases numbered 19, after V lost 5 bases and J lost 11 bases. The CDR3 sequence: CASSPQPLSGSGEKQFF. As DNA, the CDR3 is TGTGCCAGCAGCCCACAACCCCTTAGCGGGAGTGGTGAAAAGCAGTTCTTC.

The chain has TRBV18 and TRBJ2-7, with D uncertain. The V end was cut by 5 bases, the J end by 0 bases, with 8 bases between. The CDR3 has 13 amino acids. CDR1 KGHSH and CDR2 LQKENI come from the germline V gene. In DNA, the CDR3 is TGTGCCAGCTCAGGGCAAAACTCCTACGAGCAGTACTTC. This translates into CASSGQNSYEQYF.

The rearrangement links TRBV28 to TRBJ2-1; possible D gene TRBD1, 7 bases. Germline values: CDR1 MDHEN, CDR2 SYDVKM. The V gene lost 3 bases and the J gene lost 5 bases, with 11 bases spanning the gap. This CDR3 contains 14 residues. The CDR3 loop reads CASSLRGQHNEQFF. CDR3 coding DNA: TGTGCCAGCAGTTTGCGGGGACAGCACAATGAGCAGTTCTTC.

Only one count was recorded for this clone. The V call is TRBV7-9, the J call TRBJ1-6, with no clear D. Between the trimmed V and J ends, which lost 2 bases and 9 bases, there was a span of 8 bases. Germline loops: CDR1 SEHNR, CDR2 FQNEAQ (reference sequence). This CDR3 spans 13 amino acids. The CDR3 loop is CASSLKGGSPLHF. CDR3 sequence (DNA): TGTGCCAGCAGCTTAAAAGGAGGTTCACCCCTCCACTTT.

The chain carries TRBV18 and TRBJ2-1; D gene ambiguous. The CDR3 consists of 14 residues. The V gene's germline CDR1 is KGHSH and CDR2 LQKENI. V dropped 4 bases and J dropped 3 bases, with 10 bases sitting between them. The CDR3 DNA is TGTGCCAGCTCACGAGAGCCGTACTACAATGAGCAGTTCTTC. It codes for CASSREPYYNEQFF.

V gene TRBV5-1 combines with J gene TRBJ2-1, with D possibly called TRBD1 or TRBD2 (5 bases each). Germline CDR1 reads SGHRS; CDR2 reads YFSETQ. The CDR3 has 15 residues. V lost 9 bases and J lost 5, with 21 bases in between. The CDR3 DNA reads as TGCGCCACCTCAAGGGGAGAGACGGAAAACAATGAGCAGTTCTTC. It specifies CATSRGETENNEQFF.

CDR3 sequence: CASSLKNPLAGAGEQYF. The CDR3 region has the DNA TGTGCCAGCTCACTGAAAAACCCATTAGCGGGAGCGGGCGAGCAGTACTTC. The J gene is TRBJ2-7, the V gene TRBV18; TRBD2 aligns across 9 bases. After removal of 4 bases from V and 6 bases from J, the junction contained 16 bases not matched to a gene. The CDR3 extends over 17 amino acids. CDR1 is KGHSH, CDR2 LQKENI, per germline. The full variable domain, completed using reference TRBV18 and TRBJ2-7, is NAGVMQNPRHLVRRRGQEARLRCSPMKGHSHVYWYRQLPEEGLKFMVYLQKENIIDESGMPKERFSAEFPKEGPSILRIQQVVRGDSAAYFCASSLKNPLAGAGEQYFGPGTRLTVT.

This clone was counted only a few times. The CDR3 DNA is TGTGCCAGCAGACCCCCACAGGGGGCTAACACTGAAGCTTTCTTT. Amino acid sequence: CASRPPQGANTEAFF. V is TRBV2 and J is TRBJ1-1, with TRBD1 matching 9 bases. The CDR3 is 15 residues long. Germline V gene sequence: CDR1 SNHLY, CDR2 FYNNEI. With V trimmed by 6 bases and J by 2 bases, 7 bases remained unmatched.

V usage is TRBV7-8 and J usage is TRBJ2-1; the D gene is possibly TRBD1 (6 bases). Germline-derived CDR1 and CDR2 are SGHVS and FQNEAQ. Deletions cut 0 bases from V and 7 bases from J, with 13 bases between. CDR3 length: 15 amino acids. Here the CDR3 reads CASSLAPDRRNEQFF. The CDR3 bases are TGTGCCAGCAGCTTAGCCCCAGACAGGCGAAATGAGCAGTTCTTC. The whole variable domain, filled in from reference TRBV7-8 and TRBJ2-1, reads GAGVSQSPRYKVAKRGQDVALRCDPISGHVSLFWYQQALGQGPEFLTYFQNEAQLDKSGLPSDRFFAERPEGSVSTLKIQRTQQEDSAVYLCASSLAPDRRNEQFFGPGTRLTVL.

The rearrangement links TRBV5-1 to TRBJ2-1, with 7 bases lining up with TRBD1. Germline CDR1 and CDR2: SGHRS and YFSETQ. Losses at the gene ends were 1 base for V and 7 bases for J; bases not matched to a gene: 5. The CDR3 has 14 residues. For the CDR3, the DNA is TGCGCCAGCAGCTTGAGACAGGGTCCGAATGAGCAGTTCTTC. The encoded protein is CASSLRQGPNEQFF.

J is TRBJ2-1 and V is TRBV6-1; D possibly corresponds to TRBD1 (6 bases). The V end lost 6 bases, the J end lost 1 base, and 13 bases lay between the germline ends. Per the germline V gene, CDR1 is MNHNS and CDR2 is SASEGT. CDR3 length: 15 residues. The CDR3 protein is CASSQQGWSYNEQFF. In nucleotides, the CDR3 is TGTGCCAGCAGCCAACAGGGATGGTCCTACAATGAGCAGTTCTTC.

The chain has TRBV12-5 and TRBJ2-3, with D perhaps matching TRBD2 (6 bases). The CDR3 extends over 16 amino acids. The germline CDR1 and CDR2 sequences are LGHNT and FRNRAP. With 0 bases removed from V and 3 bases from J, the gap between germline ends came to 13 bases. In DNA, the CDR3 is TGTGCTAGTGGTTTGGTTTCGGGAGATCGGACAGATACGCAGTATTTT. This encodes CASGLVSGDRTDTQYF.

The chain has TRBV25-1 and TRBJ2-7; D is perhaps TRBD1 (6 bases). This CDR3 contains 12 residues. CDR1 is MGHDK and CDR2 is SYGVNS in the germline V gene. V dropped 1 base and J dropped 5 bases, with 6 bases sitting between them. The CDR3: CASSEWTDEQYF. CDR3 nucleotide sequence: TGTGCCAGCAGTGAATGGACAGACGAGCAGTACTTC.

The CDR3 loop is CSVAGGVNYGYTF. The CDR3 coding sequence is TGCAGCGTTGCAGGGGGTGTTAACTATGGCTACACCTTC. The J gene is TRBJ1-2, the V gene TRBV29-1; 7 bases line up with TRBD1. The CDR3 has 13 residues. J was trimmed by 1 base and V by 4 bases; bases with no gene match: 3. Germline CDR1 is SQVTM and CDR2 is ANQGSEA.

V usage is TRBV6-1 and J usage is TRBJ2-2; 7 nucleotides align to TRBD1. CDR1 is MNHNS, CDR2 SASEGT, per germline. V lost 3 bases and J lost 0; bases outside the gene matches: 1. The CDR3 has 15 amino acids. The CDR3 loop reads CASSEGTANTGELFF. In nucleotides, the CDR3 is TGTGCCAGCAGTGAGGGGACAGCGAACACCGGGGAGCTGTTTTTT.

The chain couples TRBV19 to TRBJ1-5; TRBD1 might be the D (5 bases). V lost 6 bases and J lost 4, with 19 bases in between. This CDR3 spans 16 amino acids. Germline V CDR1 and CDR2: LNHDA, SQIVND (reference sequence). The CDR3, as DNA: TGTGCCAGTAGCCGGGACCGACGTCTGAGGAATCAGCCCCAGCATTTT. Residues: CASSRDRRLRNQPQHF. The full variable domain, in which reference TRBV19 and TRBJ1-5 provide the parts outside the CDR3, is DGGITQSPKYLFRKEGQNVTLSCEQNLNHDAMYWYRQDPGQGLRLIYYSQIVNDFQKGDIAEGYSVSREKKESFPLTVTSAQKNPTAFYLCASSRDRRLRNQPQHFGDGTRLSIL.

The rearrangement joins TRBV10-2 to TRBJ2-2; 8 nucleotides agree with TRBD2. Germline CDR1 is WSHSY and CDR2 is SAAADI. Trimming took 8 bases from V and 4 from J; bases not matched to a gene: 9. This CDR3 contains 15 residues. The CDR3 DNA sequence: TGCGCCAGCCAAGGGGGACTAGTTCCCACCGGGGAGCTGTTTTTT. Its translation: CASQGGLVPTGELFF.

CDR3 protein: CASSEAGFGNEKLFF. CDR3 bases: TGTGCCAGCAGTGAAGCGGGGTTTGGAAATGAAAAACTGTTTTTT. The chain combines TRBV6-1 with TRBJ1-4; no reliable D call. CDR1 is MNHNS and CDR2 is SASEGT in the germline V gene. Between the trimmed V and J ends, which lost 0 bases and 5 bases, there was a span of 10 bases. The CDR3 loop spans 15 amino acids.

The gene calls are TRBV28 and TRBJ2-2; tentatively, D is TRBD2 (5 bases). The germline CDR1 and CDR2 sequences are MDHEN and SYDVKM. V was pared by 3 bases and J by 1 base, with 9 bases between. The CDR3 spans 15 residues. The CDR3 region has the DNA TGTGCCAGCAGTTTGATCGGGAAGAACACCGGGGAGCTGTTTTTT. Residues: CASSLIGKNTGELFF.

The CDR3 reads CAMAPGSSYNEQFF. CDR3 sequence (DNA): TGTGCCATGGCCCCAGGGAGCTCCTACAATGAGCAGTTCTTC. The rearrangement links TRBV27 to TRBJ2-1; D tentatively fits TRBD1 or TRBD2 (5 bases each). V was trimmed by 10 bases and J by 0 bases, leaving 13 bases between them. Germline CDR1 MNHEY, CDR2 SMNVEV (reference sequence). This CDR3 has 14 amino acids.

V is TRBV30 and J is TRBJ2-7, with unresolved D. The V end lost 1 base, the J end lost 1 base, and 11 bases lay between the germline ends. The germline gives CDR1 GTSNPN, CDR2 SVGIG (reference sequence). The CDR3 is made up of 14 amino acids. The CDR3 nucleotides are TGTGCCTGGAGTGGGTCTGGCCTTTCCTACGAGCAGTACTTC. It translates to CAWSGSGLSYEQYF.

This chain joins TRBV19 and TRBJ2-1; 11 positions match TRBD2. CDR1 is LNHDA and CDR2 is SQIVND in the germline V gene (reference sequence). The CDR3 runs 16 residues. The J segment lost 7 bases and the V segment lost 7 bases, leaving 12 bases of the junction unmatched. The CDR3 nucleotides are TGTGCCAGTAATCCCTGGCTAGCGGGAGGCTCTAATGAGCAGTTCTTC. Amino acid sequence: CASNPWLAGGSNEQFF.